The 16 T cell receptor beta chains below come from one sample, sequenced in a study of identical twins (dated by TCRdb to about 2016). The library was produced with 5' RACE. Sequenced using an Illumina HiSeq 2000. The raw public reads went through TCRdb reprocessing: fastp at Q25, MiXCR clone calling, in-frame beta chains kept. Under each unique CDR3 protein, matching rows form one entry showing the most common genes and DNA. The sample records about 250,000 distinct CDR3 sequences, approximately 6.8% of which are singletons. Jointly, the top ten make up roughly 5.4% of the sample. This same sample was also taken into another study, of yellow fever vaccine responses in identical twins.

Sequencing was performed on CD8+ T cells sorted from blood. The receptors here all came from a young woman in good health.

This chain uses TRBV2 with TRBJ2-2, with TRBD1 as a possible D gene (5 bases). The CDR3 length is 14 residues. Germline CDR1 is SNHLY and CDR2 is FYNNEI. V lost 8 bases to trimming and J lost 3 bases, with 13 bases between them. DNA for the CDR3: TGTGCCAGCCAGGGCCAGGTGGACACCGGGGAGCTGTTTTTT. Its protein product is CASQGQVDTGELFF.

There are many counts of this clonotype. This chain uses TRBV27 with TRBJ1-4; a weak D match, TRBD1 (6 bases). The CDR3 is 19 residues long. V was clipped by 2 bases and J by 8 bases, with 27 bases between them. The V gene's germline CDR1 is MNHEY and CDR2 SMNVEV (reference sequence). In DNA, the CDR3 is TGTGCCAGCAGTTTAAGGGTCTCGCTGGTGCAGGGGCTGGGGGAAAAACTGTTTTTT. It translates to CASSLRVSLVQGLGEKLFF. The full variable domain, rest sourced from reference TRBV27 and TRBJ1-4, is EAQVTQNPRYLITVTGKKLTVTCSQNMNHEYMSWYRQDPGLGLRQIYYSMNVEVTDKGDVPEGYKVSRKEKRNFPLILESPSPNQTSLYFCASSLRVSLVQGLGEKLFFGSGTQLSVL.

This chain links TRBV10-1 with TRBJ2-1; no firm D call. V lost 4 bases, J lost 6 bases, and 7 bases lay in between. This CDR3 is 12 amino acids long. The germline V gene has CDR1 WNHNN and CDR2 SYGVQD (reference sequence). The CDR3, as DNA: TGCGCCAGCAGTGGCTACAGCAATGAGCAGTTCTTC. Its translation is CASSGYSNEQFF.

This clonotype was counted between two and nine times. The rearrangement links TRBV6-5 to TRBJ2-7; D gene ambiguous. CDR1 is MNHEY, CDR2 SVGAGI, per germline. The CDR3 covers 12 residues. The V end was cut by 2 bases, the J end by 6 bases, with 8 bases between. The CDR3 protein is CASSYDKREQYF. CDR3 DNA: TGTGCCAGCAGTTACGATAAGCGCGAGCAGTACTTC.

V is TRBV20-1 and J is TRBJ2-7; D is uncertain. Germline assignment: CDR1 DFQATT and CDR2 SNEGSKA (reference sequence). The CDR3 runs to 12 residues. The V and J ends lost 0 bases and 3 bases respectively, with 6 bases between them. CDR3 sequence reads: CSARDQNYEQYF. The CDR3 nucleotides read TGCAGTGCTAGAGATCAGAACTACGAGCAGTACTTC.

The chain carries TRBV4-1 and TRBJ2-4; no clear D gene. This CDR3 spans 13 amino acids. V lost 7 bases and J lost 0, with 7 bases in between. Germline lookup yields CDR1 MGHRA and CDR2 YSYEKL. As DNA, the CDR3 is TGCGCCAGCATGGAACTAGCCAAAAACATTCAGTACTTC. Residues: CASMELAKNIQYF.

This clonotype was observed many times. The chain recombines TRBV11-2 with TRBJ2-7; TRBD2 might be the D (5 bases). Germline V gives CDR1 SGHAT, CDR2 FQNNGV. V was clipped by 6 bases and J by 4 bases, with 10 bases between them. The CDR3 length is 12 residues. CDR3 bases: TGTGCCAGCAGAATCGGGGTATACGAGCAGTACGTC. This sequence encodes CASRIGVYEQYV.

This clonotype was seen at least ten times. The gene calls are TRBV20-1 and TRBJ2-1; the match to TRBD2 covers 10 bases. The CDR3 is made up of 16 amino acids. After removal of 3 bases from V and 3 bases from J, the junction contained 8 bases not matched to a gene. CDR1 is DFQATT and CDR2 is SNEGSKA in the germline V gene (reference sequence). CDR3 DNA: TGCAGTGCTAGTGAGCTAGCGGGAGTGTACTACAATGAGCAGTTCTTC. Translating gives CSASELAGVYYNEQFF.

This clonotype was counted ten times or more. V is TRBV12-3 or TRBV12-4 and J is TRBJ2-1, with 8 bases aligning to TRBD2. Germline trimming cut 8 bases from V and 10 bases from J; bases unmatched to any gene: 13. The CDR3 loop spans 14 amino acids. In nucleotides, the CDR3 is TGTGCCAGCCGAACTAGCGGCGGCCGGGGGGAGCAGTTCTTC. Its protein product is CASRTSGGRGEQFF.

In its sample, this clonotype was seen many times. The J gene is TRBJ2-7, the V gene TRBV12-3 or TRBV12-4; D is unresolved. Between the trimmed V and J ends, which lost 4 bases and 2 bases, there was a span of 9 bases. The CDR3 spans 13 residues. The CDR3 sequence is CASSSAPTYEQYV. The CDR3 bases are TGTGCCAGCAGTTCCGCCCCAACCTACGAGCAGTACGTC.

The V call is TRBV28, the J call TRBJ2-7, with 8 bases identical to TRBD1. The CDR3 spans 15 residues. J gave up 0 bases and V 6 bases, and 7 bases lay outside the gene matches. Germline V gives CDR1 MDHEN, CDR2 SYDVKM. As DNA, the CDR3 is TGTGCCAGCAGCGGGACAGGCCAATCCTCCTACGAGCAGTACGTC. As protein: CASSGTGQSSYEQYV.

This sequence joins TRBV7-9 and TRBJ1-2; TRBD1 matches 11 bases. The V and J ends lost 4 bases and 4 bases, in that order; junction bases with no gene match: 5. CDR1 and CDR2 (germline): SEHNR, FQNEAQ (reference sequence). The CDR3 sequence is 15 residues long. CDR3 residues: CASSYGTGGFYGYTF. The DNA of the CDR3 is TGTGCCAGCAGCTACGGGACAGGGGGATTCTATGGCTACACCTTC.

This chain links TRBV29-1 with TRBJ2-1; 8 nucleotides agree with TRBD1. The CDR3 loop spans 17 amino acids. CDR1 and CDR2 (germline): SQVTM, ANQGSEA. V was pared by 1 base and J by 0 bases, with 8 bases of the junction left unmatched. CDR3 amino acids: CSVEGSATGDSYNEQFF. In DNA, the CDR3 is TGCAGCGTTGAAGGTTCGGCGACAGGGGACTCCTACAATGAGCAGTTCTTC.

The V and J genes are TRBV14 and TRBJ2-7, with D possibly TRBD1 on 5 matching bases. CDR1 and CDR2 from the germline V gene are SGHDN and FVKESK. V shed 1 base and J shed 3 bases, with 13 bases lying between them. This CDR3 region has 15 residues. The CDR3 DNA is TGTGCCAGCAGCCAAGGGTGGGGCGTGGGCTACGAGCAGTACTTC. The encoded protein is CASSQGWGVGYEQYF.

The rearrangement uses TRBV10-3 and TRBJ2-1, with 11 bases matching TRBD1. The CDR3 runs 17 residues. Unmatched junction bases numbered 9, after V lost 4 bases and J lost 4 bases. Germline CDR1 and CDR2: ENHRY and SYGVKD. The CDR3 loop is CAISATPDRGPYNEQFF. The CDR3, as DNA: TGTGCCATCAGTGCAACGCCGGACAGGGGGCCGTACAATGAGCAGTTCTTC.

This clonotype was recorded a few times. The chain joins TRBV7-8 to TRBJ1-6; no definite D call. Between the trimmed V and J ends, which lost 3 bases and 0 bases, there was a span of 12 bases. Germline CDR1 is SGHVS and CDR2 is FQNEAQ. There are 17 residues in the CDR3. In nucleotides, the CDR3 is TGTGCCAGCAGCTTGACCGGCTGGAGCTCCTATAATTCACCCCTCCACTTT. Protein: CASSLTGWSSYNSPLHF.